The clone carrying this TCR beta chain was observed many times. Trimming removed 6 bases from V and 4 bases from J, with 3 bases in between. CDR1 and CDR2 (germline): MNHNS, SASEGT. This CDR3 region has 11 residues. None of the patients had undergone any treatment ahead of thyroid surgery. From the PCR reads, TCRdb re-called clones with MiXCR. This table holds approximately 28,000 clones, approximately 20% found once. This record comes from a study of metastatic and nonmetastatic thyroid tumors. This TCR was sampled from a female donor with papillary thyroid cancer or a benign thyroid nodule (not recorded which). Some clones in this sample may be carry-over from other donors' samples. The chain has TRBV6-1 and TRBJ2-2; D ambiguous. Material for sequencing was blood. The CDR3 protein is CASRFTGELFF. For the CDR3, the DNA is TGTGCCAGCAGGTTCACCGGGGAGCTGTTTTTT.